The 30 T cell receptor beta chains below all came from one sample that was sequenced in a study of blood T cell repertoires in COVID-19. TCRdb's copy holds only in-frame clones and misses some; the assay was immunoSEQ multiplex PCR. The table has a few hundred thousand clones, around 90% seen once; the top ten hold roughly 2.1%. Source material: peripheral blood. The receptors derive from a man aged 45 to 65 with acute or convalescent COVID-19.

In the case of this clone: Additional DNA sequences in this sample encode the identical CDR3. CDR3 nucleotide sequence: TGTGCCAGCAGCGTGGCGGTGAACACTGAAGCTTTCTTT. Its translation is CASSVAVNTEAFF. The chain links TRBV9 to TRBJ1-1; D not resolved. Trimming shortened V by 2 bases and J by 0 bases, and 5 bases separated the two germline ends. The CDR3 consists of 13 residues. From germline, CDR1 is SGDLS and CDR2 YYNGEE.

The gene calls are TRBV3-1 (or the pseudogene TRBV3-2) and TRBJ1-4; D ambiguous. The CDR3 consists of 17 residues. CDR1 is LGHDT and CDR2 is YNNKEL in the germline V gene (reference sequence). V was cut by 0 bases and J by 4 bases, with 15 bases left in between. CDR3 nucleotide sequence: TGTGCCAGCAGCCAAGAGCCACCGGGTCACAATAATGAAAAACTGTTTTTT. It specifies CASSQEPPGHNNEKLFF.

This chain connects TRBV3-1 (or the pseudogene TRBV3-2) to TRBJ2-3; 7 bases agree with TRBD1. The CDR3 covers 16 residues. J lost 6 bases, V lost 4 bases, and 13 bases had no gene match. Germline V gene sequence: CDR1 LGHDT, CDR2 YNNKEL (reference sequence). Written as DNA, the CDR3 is TGTGCCAGCAGCCGGACAGGTTTAGGGCAGTGGGATACGCAGTATTTT. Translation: CASSRTGLGQWDTQYF.

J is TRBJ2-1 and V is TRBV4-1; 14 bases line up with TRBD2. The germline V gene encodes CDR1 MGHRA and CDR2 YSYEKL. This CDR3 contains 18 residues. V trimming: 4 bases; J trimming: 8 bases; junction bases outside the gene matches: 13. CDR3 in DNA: TGCGCCAGCAGCCTGGAGACTAGCGGGGGGGCCAACAGCGATGAGCAGTTCTTC. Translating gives CASSLETSGGANSDEQFF.

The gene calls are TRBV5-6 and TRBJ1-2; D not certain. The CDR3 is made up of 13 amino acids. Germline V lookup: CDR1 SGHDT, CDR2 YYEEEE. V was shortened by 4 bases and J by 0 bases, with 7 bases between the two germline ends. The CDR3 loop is CASSLSPNYGYTF. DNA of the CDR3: TGTGCCAGCAGCCTGAGTCCTAACTATGGCTACACCTTC.

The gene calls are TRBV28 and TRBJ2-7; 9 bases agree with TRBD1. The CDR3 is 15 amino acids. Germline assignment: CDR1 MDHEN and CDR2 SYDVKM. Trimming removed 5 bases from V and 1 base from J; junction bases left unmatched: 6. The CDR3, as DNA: TGTGCCAGCAGTCAACCGGGACAGGGATCCTACGAGCAGTACTTC. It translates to CASSQPGQGSYEQYF. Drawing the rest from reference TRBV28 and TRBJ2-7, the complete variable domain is DVKVTQSSRYLVKRTGEKVFLECVQDMDHENMFWYRQDPGLGLRLIYFSYDVKMKEKGDIPEGYSVSREKKERFSLILESASTNQTSMYLCASSQPGQGSYEQYFGPGTRLTVT.

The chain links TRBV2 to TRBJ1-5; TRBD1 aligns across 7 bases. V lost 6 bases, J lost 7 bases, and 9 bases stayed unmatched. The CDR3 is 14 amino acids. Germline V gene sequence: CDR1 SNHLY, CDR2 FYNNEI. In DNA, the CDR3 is TGTGCCAGCAGAGAGGGGGCCCCTGAGCAGCCCCAGCATTTT. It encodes CASREGAPEQPQHF.

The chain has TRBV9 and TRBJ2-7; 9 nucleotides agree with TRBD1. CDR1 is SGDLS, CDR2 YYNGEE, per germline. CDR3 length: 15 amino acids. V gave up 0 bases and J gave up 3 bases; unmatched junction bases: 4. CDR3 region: CASSVDRGLGYEQYF. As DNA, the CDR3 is TGTGCCAGCAGCGTAGACAGGGGGCTGGGCTACGAGCAGTACTTC.

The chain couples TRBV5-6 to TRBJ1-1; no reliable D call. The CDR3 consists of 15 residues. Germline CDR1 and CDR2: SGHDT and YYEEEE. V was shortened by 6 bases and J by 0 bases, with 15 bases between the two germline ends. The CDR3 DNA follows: TGTGCCAGCAACGGCGGCAACTACATGAACACTGAAGCTTTCTTT. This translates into CASNGGNYMNTEAFF.

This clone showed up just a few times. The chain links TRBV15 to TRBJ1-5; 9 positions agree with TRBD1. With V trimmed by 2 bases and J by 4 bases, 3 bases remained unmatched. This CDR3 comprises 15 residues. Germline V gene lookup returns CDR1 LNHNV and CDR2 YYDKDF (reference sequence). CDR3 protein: CATSRQDRGNQPQHF. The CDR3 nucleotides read TGTGCCACCAGCAGACAGGACAGGGGTAATCAGCCCCAGCATTTT.

The CDR3 region is CASSPGGVLLWHYTF. CDR3 nucleotide sequence: TGTGCCAGCAGTCCCGGGGGGGTCCTTCTATGGCACTACACCTTC. This chain uses TRBV6-5 with TRBJ1-2, with a possible D match to TRBD1 (5 bases). CDR1 is MNHEY and CDR2 is SVGAGI in the germline V gene. The CDR3 consists of 15 residues. The V end lost 5 bases, the J end lost 10 bases, and 23 bases lay between the germline ends.

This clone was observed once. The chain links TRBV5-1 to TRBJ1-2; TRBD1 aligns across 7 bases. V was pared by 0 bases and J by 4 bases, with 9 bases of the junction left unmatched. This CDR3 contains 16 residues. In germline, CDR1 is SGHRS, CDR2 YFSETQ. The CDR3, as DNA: TGCGCCAGCAGCTTGGGGGCGACAGGGTTAGGCTATGGCTACACCTTC. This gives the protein CASSLGATGLGYGYTF.

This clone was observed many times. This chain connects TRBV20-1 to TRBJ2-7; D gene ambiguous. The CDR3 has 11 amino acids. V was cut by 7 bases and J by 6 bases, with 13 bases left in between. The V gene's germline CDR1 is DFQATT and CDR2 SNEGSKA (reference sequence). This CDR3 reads CSVRAGFEQYF. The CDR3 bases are TGCAGTGTCAGAGCCGGGTTCGAGCAGTACTTC.

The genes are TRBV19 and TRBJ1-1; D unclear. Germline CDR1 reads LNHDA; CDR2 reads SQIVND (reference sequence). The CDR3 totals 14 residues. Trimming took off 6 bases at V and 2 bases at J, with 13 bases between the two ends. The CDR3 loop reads CASRGRLLNTEAFF. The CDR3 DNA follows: TGTGCCAGTAGGGGCAGACTATTAAACACTGAAGCTTTCTTT.

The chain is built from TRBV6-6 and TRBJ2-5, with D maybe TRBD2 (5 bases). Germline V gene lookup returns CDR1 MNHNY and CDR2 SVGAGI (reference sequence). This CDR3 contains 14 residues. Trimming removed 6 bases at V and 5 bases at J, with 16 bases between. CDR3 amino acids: CASSLRALAETQYF. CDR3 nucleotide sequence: TGTGCCAGCAGCCTGAGGGCCCTTGCTGAGACCCAGTACTTC.

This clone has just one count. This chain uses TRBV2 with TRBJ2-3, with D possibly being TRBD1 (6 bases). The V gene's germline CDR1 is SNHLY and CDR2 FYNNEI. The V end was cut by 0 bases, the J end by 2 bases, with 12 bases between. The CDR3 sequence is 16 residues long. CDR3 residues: CASSEAPGEPTDTQYF. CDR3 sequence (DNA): TGTGCCAGCAGTGAAGCACCAGGGGAGCCCACAGATACGCAGTATTTT. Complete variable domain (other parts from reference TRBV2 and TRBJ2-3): EPEVTQTPSHQVTQMGQEVILRCVPISNHLYFYWYRQILGQKVEFLVSFYNNEISEKSEIFDDQFSVERPDGSNFTLKIRSTKLEDSAMYFCASSEAPGEPTDTQYFGPGTRLTVL.

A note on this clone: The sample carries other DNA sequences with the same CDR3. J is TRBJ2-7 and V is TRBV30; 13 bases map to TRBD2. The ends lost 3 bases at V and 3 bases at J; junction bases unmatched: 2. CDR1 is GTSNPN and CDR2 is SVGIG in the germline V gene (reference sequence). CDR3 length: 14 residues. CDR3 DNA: TGTGCCTGGAGCCGGACTAGCGGGGGCTACGAGCAGTACTTC. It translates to CAWSRTSGGYEQYF.

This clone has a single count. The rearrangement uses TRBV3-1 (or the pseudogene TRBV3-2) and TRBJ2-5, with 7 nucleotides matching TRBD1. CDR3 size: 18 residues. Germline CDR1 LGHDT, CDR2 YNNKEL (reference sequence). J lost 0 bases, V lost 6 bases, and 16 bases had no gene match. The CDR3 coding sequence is TGTGCCAGCAGTCTTGGGACAGACTTGACTATGTACCAAGAGACCCAGTACTTC. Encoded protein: CASSLGTDLTMYQETQYF.

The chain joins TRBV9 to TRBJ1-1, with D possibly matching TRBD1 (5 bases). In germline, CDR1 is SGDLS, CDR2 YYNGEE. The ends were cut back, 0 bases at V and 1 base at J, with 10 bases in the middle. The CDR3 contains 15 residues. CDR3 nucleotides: TGTGCCAGCAGCGTAGGAAGGGGCTGGAACACTGAAGCTTTCTTT. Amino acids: CASSVGRGWNTEAFF.

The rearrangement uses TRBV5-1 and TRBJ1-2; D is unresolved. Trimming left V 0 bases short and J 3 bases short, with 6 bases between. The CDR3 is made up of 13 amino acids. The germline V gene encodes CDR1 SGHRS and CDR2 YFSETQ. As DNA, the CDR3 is TGCGCCAGCAGCTTGGAACAGTACTATGGCTACACCTTC. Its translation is CASSLEQYYGYTF.

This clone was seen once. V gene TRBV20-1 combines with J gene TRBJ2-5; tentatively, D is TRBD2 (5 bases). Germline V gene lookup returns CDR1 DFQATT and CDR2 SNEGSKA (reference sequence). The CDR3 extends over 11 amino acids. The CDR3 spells CSPRGRETQYF. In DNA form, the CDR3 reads TGCAGCCCCAGAGGGAGAGAGACCCAGTACTTC.

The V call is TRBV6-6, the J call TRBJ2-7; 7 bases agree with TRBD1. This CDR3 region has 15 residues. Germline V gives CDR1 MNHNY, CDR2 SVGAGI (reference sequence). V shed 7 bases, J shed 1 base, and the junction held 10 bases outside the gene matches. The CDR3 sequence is CASKRFRDSSYEQYF. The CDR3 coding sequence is TGTGCCAGCAAGAGATTCCGGGACAGTTCCTACGAGCAGTACTTC.

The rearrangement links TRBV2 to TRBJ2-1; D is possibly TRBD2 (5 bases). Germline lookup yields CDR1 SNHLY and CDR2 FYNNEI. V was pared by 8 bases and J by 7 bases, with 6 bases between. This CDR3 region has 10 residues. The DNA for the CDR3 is TGTGCCAGCGGGGAGAATGAGCAGTTCTTC. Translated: CASGENEQFF.

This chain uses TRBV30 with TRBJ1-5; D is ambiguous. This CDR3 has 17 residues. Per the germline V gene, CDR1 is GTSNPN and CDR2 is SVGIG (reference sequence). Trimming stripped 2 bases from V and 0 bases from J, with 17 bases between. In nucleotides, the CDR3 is TGTGCCTGGAGTAAGGCAGGTAGTCTTGGTAGCAATCAGCCCCAGCATTTT. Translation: CAWSKAGSLGSNQPQHF.

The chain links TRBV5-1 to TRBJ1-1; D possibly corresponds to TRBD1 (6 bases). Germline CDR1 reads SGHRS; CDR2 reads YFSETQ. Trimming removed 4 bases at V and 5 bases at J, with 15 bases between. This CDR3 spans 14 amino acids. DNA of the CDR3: TGCGCCAGCAGCAACAGGGCGCTGGGGACTGAAGCTTTCTTT. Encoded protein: CASSNRALGTEAFF.

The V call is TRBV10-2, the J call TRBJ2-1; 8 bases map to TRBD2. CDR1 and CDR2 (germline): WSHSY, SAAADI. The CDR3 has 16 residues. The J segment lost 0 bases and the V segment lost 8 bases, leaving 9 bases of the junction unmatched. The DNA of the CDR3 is TGCGCCAGCCTACCCGGGACTAGTGCCTCCTACAATGAGCAGTTCTTC. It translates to CASLPGTSASYNEQFF.

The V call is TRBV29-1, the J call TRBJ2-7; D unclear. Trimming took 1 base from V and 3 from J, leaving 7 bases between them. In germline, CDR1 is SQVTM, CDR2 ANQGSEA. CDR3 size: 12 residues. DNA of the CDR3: TGCAGCGTTGAAGGAGGATTCTACGAGCAGTACTTC. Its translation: CSVEGGFYEQYF.

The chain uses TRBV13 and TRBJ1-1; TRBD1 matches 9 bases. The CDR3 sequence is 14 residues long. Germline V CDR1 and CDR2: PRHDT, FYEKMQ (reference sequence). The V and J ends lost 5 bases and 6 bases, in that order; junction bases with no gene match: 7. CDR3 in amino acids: CASSPGQGIAEAFF. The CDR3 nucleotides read TGTGCCAGCAGCCCAGGACAGGGGATCGCTGAAGCTTTCTTT.

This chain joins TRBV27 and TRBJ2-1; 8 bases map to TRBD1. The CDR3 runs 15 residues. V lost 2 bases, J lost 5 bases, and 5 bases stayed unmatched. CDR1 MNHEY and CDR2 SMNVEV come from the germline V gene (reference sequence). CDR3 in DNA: TGTGCCAGCAGTTTAGGACAGGGACGGAACAATGAGCAGTTCTTC. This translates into CASSLGQGRNNEQFF.

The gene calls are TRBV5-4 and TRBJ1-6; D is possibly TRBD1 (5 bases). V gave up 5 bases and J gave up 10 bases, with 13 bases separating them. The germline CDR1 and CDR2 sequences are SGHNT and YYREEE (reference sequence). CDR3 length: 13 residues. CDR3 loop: CASRPWGESPLHF. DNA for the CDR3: TGTGCCAGCAGACCCTGGGGGGAATCACCCCTCCACTTT.